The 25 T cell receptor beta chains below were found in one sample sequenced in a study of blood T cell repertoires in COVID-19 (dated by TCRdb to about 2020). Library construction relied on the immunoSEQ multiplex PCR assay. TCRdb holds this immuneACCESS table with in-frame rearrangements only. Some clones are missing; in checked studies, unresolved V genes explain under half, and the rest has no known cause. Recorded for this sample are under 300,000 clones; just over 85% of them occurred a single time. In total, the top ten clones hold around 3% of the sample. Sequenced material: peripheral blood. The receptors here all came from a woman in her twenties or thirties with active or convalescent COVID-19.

CDR3 nucleotide sequence: TGTGCCAGCAGCGTAGCCCCCGGGCAGGGAGGGGAGACCCAGTACTTC. Protein product: CASSVAPGQGGETQYF. This chain links TRBV9 with TRBJ2-5, with 7 bases matching TRBD2. This CDR3 comprises 16 residues. V lost 0 bases, J lost 5 bases, and 10 bases stayed unmatched. Per germline, CDR1 SGDLS and CDR2 YYNGEE.

This chain's CDR3 is CASRASGGSYNEQFF. CDR3 nucleotides: TGTGCCAGCAGGGCTAGCGGGGGCTCCTACAATGAGCAGTTCTTC. The genes are TRBV2 and TRBJ2-1; 10 bases are shared with TRBD2. CDR3 length: 15 amino acids. V dropped 6 bases and J dropped 0; count of bases not matched to a gene: 2. The V gene's germline CDR1 is SNHLY and CDR2 FYNNEI.

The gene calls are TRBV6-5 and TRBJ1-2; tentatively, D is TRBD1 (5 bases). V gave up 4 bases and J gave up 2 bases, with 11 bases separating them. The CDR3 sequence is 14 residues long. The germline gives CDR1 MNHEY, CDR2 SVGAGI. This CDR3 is CASSSAGRNYGYTF. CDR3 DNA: TGTGCCAGCAGTTCGGCAGGGCGAAACTATGGCTACACCTTC.

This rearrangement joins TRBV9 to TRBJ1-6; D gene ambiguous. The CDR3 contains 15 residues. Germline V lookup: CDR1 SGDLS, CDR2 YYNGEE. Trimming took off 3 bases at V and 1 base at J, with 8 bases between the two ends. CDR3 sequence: CASSAPGSYNSPLHF. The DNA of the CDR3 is TGTGCCAGCAGCGCCCCGGGGTCCTATAATTCACCCCTCCACTTT.

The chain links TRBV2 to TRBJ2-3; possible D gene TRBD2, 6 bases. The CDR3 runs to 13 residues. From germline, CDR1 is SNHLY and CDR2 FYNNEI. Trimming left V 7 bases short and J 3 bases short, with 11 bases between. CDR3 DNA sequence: TGTGCCAGCATGGAGGGTAGTACAGATACGCAGTATTTT. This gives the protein CASMEGSTDTQYF.

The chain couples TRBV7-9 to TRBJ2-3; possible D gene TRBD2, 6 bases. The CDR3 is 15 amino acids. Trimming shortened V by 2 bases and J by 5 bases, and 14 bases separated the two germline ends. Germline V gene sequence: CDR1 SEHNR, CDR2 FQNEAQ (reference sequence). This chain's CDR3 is CASSLRRGNIDTQYF. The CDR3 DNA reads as TGTGCCAGCAGCTTACGGCGGGGAAATATAGATACGCAGTATTTT.

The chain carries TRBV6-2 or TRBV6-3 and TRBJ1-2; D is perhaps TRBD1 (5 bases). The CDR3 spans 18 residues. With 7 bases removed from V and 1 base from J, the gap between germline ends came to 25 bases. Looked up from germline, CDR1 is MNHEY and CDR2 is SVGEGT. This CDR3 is CASIPGGIAQRVNYGYTF. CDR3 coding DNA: TGTGCCAGCATCCCTGGGGGGATCGCACAGAGAGTTAACTATGGCTACACCTTC.

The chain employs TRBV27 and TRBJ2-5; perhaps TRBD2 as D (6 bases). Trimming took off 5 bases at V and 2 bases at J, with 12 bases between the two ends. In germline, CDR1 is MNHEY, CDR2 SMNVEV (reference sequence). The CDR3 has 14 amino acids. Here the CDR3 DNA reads TGTGCCAGCAGTCTCCTTGGGGGGCAAGAGACCCAGTACTTC. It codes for CASSLLGGQETQYF.

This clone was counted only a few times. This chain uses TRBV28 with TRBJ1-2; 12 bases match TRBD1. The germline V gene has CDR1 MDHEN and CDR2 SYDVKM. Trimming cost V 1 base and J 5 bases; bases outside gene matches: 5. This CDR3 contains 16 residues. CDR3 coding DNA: TGTGCCAGCAGTTTATATTCGGGACAGGGGGCTTATGGCTACACCTTC. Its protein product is CASSLYSGQGAYGYTF.

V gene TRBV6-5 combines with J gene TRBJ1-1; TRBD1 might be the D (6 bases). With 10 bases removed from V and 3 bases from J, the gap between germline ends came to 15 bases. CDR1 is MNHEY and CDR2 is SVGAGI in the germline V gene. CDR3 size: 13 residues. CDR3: CATSRGAYTEAFF. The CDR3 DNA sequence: TGTGCCACCTCACGGGGGGCCTACACTGAAGCTTTCTTT.

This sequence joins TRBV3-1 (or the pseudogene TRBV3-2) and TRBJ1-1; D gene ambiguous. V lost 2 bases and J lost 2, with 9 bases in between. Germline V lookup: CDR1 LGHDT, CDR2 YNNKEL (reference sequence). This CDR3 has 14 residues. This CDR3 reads CASSQRRVNTEAFF. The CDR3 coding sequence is TGTGCCAGCAGCCAACGCCGGGTTAACACTGAAGCTTTCTTT.

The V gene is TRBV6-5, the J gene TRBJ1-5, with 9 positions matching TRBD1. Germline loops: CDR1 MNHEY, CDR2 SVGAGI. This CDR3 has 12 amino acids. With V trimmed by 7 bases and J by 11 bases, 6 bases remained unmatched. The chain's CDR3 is CASTHGQGTQHF. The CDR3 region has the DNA TGTGCCAGCACCCATGGACAGGGGACCCAGCATTTT.

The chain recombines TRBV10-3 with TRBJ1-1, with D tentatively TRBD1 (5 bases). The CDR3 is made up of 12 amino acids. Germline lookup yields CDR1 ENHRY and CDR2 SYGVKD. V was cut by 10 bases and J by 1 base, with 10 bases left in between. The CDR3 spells CATRGANTEAFF. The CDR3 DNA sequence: TGTGCCACCCGCGGGGCGAACACTGAAGCTTTCTTT.

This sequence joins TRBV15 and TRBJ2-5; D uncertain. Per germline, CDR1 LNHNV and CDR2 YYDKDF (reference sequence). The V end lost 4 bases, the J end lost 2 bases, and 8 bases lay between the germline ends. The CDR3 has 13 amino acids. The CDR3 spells CATSIARQETQYF. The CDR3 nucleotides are TGTGCCACCAGCATCGCCAGACAAGAGACCCAGTACTTC.

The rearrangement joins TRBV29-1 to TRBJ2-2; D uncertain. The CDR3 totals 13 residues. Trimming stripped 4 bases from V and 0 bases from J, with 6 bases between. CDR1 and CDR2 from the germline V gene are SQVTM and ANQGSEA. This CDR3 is CSVVTPNTGELFF. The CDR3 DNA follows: TGCAGCGTTGTGACACCGAACACCGGGGAGCTGTTTTTT.

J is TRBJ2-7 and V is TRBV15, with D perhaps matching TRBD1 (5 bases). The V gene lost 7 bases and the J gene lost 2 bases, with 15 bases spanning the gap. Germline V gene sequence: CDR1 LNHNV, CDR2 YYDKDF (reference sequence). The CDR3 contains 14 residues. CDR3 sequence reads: CATTRKDTTYEQYF. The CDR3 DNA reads TGTGCCACCACCAGGAAGGACACGACCTACGAGCAGTACTTC.

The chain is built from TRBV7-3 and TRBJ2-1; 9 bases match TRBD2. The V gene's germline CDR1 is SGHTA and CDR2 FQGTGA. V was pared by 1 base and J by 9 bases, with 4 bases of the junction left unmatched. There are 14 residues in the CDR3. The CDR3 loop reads CASSLNPAGGEQFF. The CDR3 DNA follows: TGTGCCAGCAGCTTAAACCCAGCGGGGGGTGAGCAGTTCTTC. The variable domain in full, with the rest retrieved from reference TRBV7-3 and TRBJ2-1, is GAGVSQTPSNKVTEKGKYVELRCDPISGHTALYWYRQSLGQGPEFLIYFQGTGAADDSGLPNDRFFAVRPEGSVSTLKIQRTERGDSAVYLCASSLNPAGGEQFFGPGTRLTVL.

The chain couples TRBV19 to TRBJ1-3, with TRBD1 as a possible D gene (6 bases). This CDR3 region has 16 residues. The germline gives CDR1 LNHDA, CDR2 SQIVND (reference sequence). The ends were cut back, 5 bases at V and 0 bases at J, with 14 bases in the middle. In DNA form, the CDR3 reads TGTGCCAGTAGTTGGCAGGGGCGGAACTCTGGAAACACCATATATTTT. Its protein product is CASSWQGRNSGNTIYF.

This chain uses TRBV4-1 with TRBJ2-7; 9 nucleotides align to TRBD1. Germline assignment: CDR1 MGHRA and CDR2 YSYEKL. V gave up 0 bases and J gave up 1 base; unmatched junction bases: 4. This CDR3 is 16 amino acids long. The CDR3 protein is CASSQDGDRESYEQYF. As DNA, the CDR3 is TGCGCCAGCAGCCAAGATGGGGACAGGGAGTCCTACGAGCAGTACTTC.

CDR3 sequence reads: CASSEVDRGHGYTF. The CDR3 DNA follows: TGTGCCAGCAGTGAAGTAGACAGGGGCCATGGCTACACCTTC. V and J are TRBV6-1 and TRBJ1-2, with TRBD1 matching 8 bases. CDR1 MNHNS and CDR2 SASEGT come from the germline V gene. J lost 6 bases, V lost 1 base, and 4 bases had no gene match. The CDR3 loop spans 14 amino acids.

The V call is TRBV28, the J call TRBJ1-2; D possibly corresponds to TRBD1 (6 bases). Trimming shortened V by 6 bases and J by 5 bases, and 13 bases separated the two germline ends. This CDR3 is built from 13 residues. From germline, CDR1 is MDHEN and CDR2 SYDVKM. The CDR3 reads CASSRDRTYGYTF. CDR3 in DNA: TGTGCCAGCAGCCGAGACAGGACTTATGGCTACACCTTC.

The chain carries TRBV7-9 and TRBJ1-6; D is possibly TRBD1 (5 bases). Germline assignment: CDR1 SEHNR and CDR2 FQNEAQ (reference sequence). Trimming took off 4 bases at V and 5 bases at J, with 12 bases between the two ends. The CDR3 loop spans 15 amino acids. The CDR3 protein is CASSSFGGNNSPLHF. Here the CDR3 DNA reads TGTGCCAGCAGCTCATTCGGGGGGAATAATTCACCCCTCCACTTT.

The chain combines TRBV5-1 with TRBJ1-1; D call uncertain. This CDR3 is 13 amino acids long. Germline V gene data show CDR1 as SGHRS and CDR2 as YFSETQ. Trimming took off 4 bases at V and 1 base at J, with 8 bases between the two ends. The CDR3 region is CASSLGRNTEAFF. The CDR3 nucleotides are TGCGCCAGCAGCCTAGGGAGGAACACTGAAGCTTTCTTT.

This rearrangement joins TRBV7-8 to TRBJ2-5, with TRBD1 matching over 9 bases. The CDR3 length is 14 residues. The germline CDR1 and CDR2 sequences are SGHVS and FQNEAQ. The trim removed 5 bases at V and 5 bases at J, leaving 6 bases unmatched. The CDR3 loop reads CASSTTGQGETQYF. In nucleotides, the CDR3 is TGTGCCAGCAGCACTACGGGACAGGGTGAGACCCAGTACTTC.

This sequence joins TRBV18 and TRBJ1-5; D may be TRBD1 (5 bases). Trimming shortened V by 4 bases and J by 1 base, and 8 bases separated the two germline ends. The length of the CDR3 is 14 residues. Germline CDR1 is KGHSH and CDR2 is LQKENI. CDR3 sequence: CASSRGQSNQPQHF. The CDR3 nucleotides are TGTGCCAGCTCACGGGGCCAAAGCAATCAGCCCCAGCATTTT.